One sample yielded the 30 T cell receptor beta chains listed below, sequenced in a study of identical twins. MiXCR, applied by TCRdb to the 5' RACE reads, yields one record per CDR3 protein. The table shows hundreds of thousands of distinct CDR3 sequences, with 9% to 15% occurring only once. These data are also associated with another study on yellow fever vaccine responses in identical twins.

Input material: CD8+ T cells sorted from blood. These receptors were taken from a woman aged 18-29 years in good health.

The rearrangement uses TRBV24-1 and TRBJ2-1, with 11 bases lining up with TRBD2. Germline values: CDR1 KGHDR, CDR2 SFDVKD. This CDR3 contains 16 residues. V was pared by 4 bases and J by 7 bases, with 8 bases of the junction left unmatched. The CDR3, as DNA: TGTGCCACCAGTGACGGGACTAGCGGACGGTGGAATGAGCAGTTCTTC. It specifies CATSDGTSGRWNEQFF.

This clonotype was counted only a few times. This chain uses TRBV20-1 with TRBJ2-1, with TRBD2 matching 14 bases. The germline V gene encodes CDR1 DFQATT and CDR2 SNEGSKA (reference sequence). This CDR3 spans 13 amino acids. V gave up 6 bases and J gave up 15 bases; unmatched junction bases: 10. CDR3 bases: TGCAGTGCCCTGGTGACTAGCGGGAGGGAGGGGTTCTTC. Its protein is CSALVTSGREGFF.

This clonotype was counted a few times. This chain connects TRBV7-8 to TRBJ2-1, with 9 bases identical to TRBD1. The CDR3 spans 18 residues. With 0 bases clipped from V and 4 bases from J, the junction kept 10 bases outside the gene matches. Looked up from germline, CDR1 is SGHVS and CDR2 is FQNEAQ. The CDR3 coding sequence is TGTGCCAGCAGCTTAGCGAAGTACAGGGGGCAGGAGTACAATGAGCAGTTCTTC. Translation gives CASSLAKYRGQEYNEQFF.

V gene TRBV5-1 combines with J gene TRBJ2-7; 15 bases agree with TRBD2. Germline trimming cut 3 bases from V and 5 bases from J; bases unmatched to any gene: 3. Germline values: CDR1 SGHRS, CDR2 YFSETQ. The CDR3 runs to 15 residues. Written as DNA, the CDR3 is TGCGCCAGCAGCTCAGGGACTAGCGGGGGGCACGAGCAGTACGTC. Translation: CASSSGTSGGHEQYV.

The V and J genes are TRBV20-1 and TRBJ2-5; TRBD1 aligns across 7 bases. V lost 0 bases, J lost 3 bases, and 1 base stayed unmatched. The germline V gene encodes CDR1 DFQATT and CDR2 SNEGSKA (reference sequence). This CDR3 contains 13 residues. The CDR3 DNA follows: TGCAGTGCTAGAGATCAGGGGGAAGAGACCCAGTACTTC. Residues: CSARDQGEETQYF.

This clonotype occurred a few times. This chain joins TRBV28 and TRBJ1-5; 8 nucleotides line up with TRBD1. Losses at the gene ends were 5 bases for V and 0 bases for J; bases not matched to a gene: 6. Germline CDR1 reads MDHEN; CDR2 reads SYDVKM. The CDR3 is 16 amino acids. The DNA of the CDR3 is TGTGCCAGCAGTCGGACAGGGACCGATAGCAATCAGCCCCAGCATTTT. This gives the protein CASSRTGTDSNQPQHF.

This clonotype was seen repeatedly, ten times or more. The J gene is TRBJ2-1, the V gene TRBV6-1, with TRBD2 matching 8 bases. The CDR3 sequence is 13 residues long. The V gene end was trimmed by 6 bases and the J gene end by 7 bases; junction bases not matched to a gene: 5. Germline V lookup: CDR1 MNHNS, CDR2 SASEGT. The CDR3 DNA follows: TGTGCCAGCAGCCCGGGAGGGCCGAATGAGCAGTTCTTC. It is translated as CASSPGGPNEQFF.

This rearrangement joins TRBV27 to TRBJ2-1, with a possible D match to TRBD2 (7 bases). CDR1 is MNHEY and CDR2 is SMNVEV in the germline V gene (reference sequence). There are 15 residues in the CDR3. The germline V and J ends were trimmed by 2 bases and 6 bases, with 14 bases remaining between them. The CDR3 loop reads CASSLGWGGGNEQFF. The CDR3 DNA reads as TGTGCCAGCAGTTTAGGGTGGGGGGGCGGCAATGAGCAGTTCTTC.

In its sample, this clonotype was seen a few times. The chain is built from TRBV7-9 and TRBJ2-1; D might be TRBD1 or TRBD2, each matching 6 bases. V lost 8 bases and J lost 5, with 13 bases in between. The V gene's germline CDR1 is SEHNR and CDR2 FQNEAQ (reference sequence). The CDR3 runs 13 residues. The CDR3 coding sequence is TGTGCCAGCGGAGGGGGGTTCGACAATGAGCAGTTCTTC. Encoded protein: CASGGGFDNEQFF.

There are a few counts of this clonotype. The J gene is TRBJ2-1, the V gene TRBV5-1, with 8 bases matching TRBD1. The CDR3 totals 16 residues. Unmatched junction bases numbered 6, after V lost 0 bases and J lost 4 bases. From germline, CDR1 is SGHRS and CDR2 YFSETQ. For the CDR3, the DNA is TGCGCCAGCAGCTTGGCCAGGGGGCGATGGTACAATGAGCAGTTCTTC. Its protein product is CASSLARGRWYNEQFF.

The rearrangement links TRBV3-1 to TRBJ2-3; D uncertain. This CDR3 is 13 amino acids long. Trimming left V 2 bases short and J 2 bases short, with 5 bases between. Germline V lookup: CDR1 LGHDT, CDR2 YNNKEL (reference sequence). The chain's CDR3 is CASSQSPTDTQYF. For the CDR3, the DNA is TGTGCCAGCAGCCAATCCCCCACAGATACGCAGTATTTT.

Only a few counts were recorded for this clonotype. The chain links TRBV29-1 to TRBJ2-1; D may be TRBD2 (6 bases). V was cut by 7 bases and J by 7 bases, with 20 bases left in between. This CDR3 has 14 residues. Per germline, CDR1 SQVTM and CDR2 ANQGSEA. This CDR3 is CSGKGTSELNEQFF. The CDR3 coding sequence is TGCAGCGGAAAAGGGACTTCTGAGCTGAATGAGCAGTTCTTC.

CDR3 in DNA: TGTGCCAGCAGCCAAGATAACGGCTATGGCTACACCTTC. It codes for CASSQDNGYGYTF. The gene calls are TRBV3-1 and TRBJ1-2; D uncertain. The CDR3 extends over 13 amino acids. The germline V gene has CDR1 LGHDT and CDR2 YNNKEL (reference sequence). V was pared by 0 bases and J by 4 bases, with 6 bases between. The full variable domain, with the rest looked up from reference TRBV3-1 and TRBJ1-2, is DTAVSQTPKYLVTQMGNDKSIKCEQNLGHDTMYWYKQDSKKFLKIMFSYNNKELIINETVPNRFSPKSPDKAHLNLHINSLELGDSAVYFCASSQDNGYGYTFGSGTRLTVV.

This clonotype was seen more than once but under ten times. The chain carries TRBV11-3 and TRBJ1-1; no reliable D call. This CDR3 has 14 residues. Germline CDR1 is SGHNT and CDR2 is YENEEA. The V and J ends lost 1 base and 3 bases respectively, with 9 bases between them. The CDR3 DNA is TGTGCCAGCAGCTTAGCGGCAGGAGACACTGAAGCTTTCTTT. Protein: CASSLAAGDTEAFF.

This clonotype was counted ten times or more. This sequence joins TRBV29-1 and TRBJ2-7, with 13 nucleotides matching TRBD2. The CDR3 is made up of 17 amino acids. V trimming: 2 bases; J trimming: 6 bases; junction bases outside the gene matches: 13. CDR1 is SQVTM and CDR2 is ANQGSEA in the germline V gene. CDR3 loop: CSVEIGLAGVFGVEQYF. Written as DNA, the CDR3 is TGCAGCGTTGAAATTGGACTAGCGGGAGTGTTCGGGGTCGAGCAGTACTTC.

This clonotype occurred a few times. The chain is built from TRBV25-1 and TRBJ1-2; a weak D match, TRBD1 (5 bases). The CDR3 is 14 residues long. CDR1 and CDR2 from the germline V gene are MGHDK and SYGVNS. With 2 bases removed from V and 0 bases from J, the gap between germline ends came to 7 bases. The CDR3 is CASSEGAANYGYTF. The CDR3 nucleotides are TGTGCCAGCAGTGAAGGGGCGGCTAACTATGGCTACACCTTC.

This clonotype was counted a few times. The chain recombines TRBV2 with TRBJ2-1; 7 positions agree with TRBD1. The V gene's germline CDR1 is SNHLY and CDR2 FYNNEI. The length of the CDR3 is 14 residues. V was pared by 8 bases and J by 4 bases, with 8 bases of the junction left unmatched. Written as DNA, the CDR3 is TGTGCCAGCCCCAAGACAGGGAATTACAATGAGCAGTTCTTC. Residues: CASPKTGNYNEQFF.

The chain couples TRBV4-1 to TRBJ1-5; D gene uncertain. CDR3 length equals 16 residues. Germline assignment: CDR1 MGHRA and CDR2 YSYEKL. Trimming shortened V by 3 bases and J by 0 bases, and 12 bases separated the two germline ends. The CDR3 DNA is TGCGCCAGCAGCCAGGGAGGAGACCGTAGCAATCAGCCCCAGCATTTT. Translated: CASSQGGDRSNQPQHF.

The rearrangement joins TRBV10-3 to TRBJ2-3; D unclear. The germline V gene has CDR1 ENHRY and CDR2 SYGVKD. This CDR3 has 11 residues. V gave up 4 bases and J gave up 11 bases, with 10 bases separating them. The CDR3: CAISGPPGQYF. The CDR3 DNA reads TGTGCCATCAGTGGCCCACCTGGGCAGTATTTT.

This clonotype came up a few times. CDR3: CASSLGGPSYNEQFF. The CDR3 coding sequence is TGTGCCAGCAGCTTGGGAGGGCCCTCCTACAATGAGCAGTTCTTC. The chain recombines TRBV7-9 with TRBJ2-1; 7 nucleotides align to TRBD2. The V and J ends lost 3 bases and 0 bases, in that order; junction bases with no gene match: 2. Germline V gene lookup returns CDR1 SEHNR and CDR2 FQNEAQ (reference sequence). This CDR3 has 15 amino acids. The entire variable domain, with the rest obtained from reference TRBV7-9 and TRBJ2-1, is as follows: DTGVSQNPRHKITKRGQNVTFRCDPISEHNRLYWYRQTLGQGPEFLTYFQNEAQLEKSRLLSDRFSAERPKGSFSTLEIQRTEQGDSAMYLCASSLGGPSYNEQFFGPGTRLTVL.

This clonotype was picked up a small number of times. The CDR3 nucleotides read TGTGCCACCAGTGACAACCAGGACAATAGCAATCAGCCCCAGCATTTT. Residues: CATSDNQDNSNQPQHF. The chain recombines TRBV24-1 with TRBJ1-5, with D possibly being TRBD1 (5 bases). Germline CDR1 KGHDR, CDR2 SFDVKD. This CDR3 spans 16 amino acids. V was cut by 4 bases and J by 0 bases, with 12 bases left in between.

CDR3 nucleotide sequence: TGTGCCAGCAGTTCCTCTCGGGGGGGCAATGAGCAGTTCTTC. Its translation: CASSSSRGGNEQFF. The V and J genes are TRBV12-3 or TRBV12-4 and TRBJ2-1, with 8 bases identical to TRBD2. This CDR3 has 14 residues. Trimming removed 4 bases from V and 6 bases from J; junction bases left unmatched: 5.

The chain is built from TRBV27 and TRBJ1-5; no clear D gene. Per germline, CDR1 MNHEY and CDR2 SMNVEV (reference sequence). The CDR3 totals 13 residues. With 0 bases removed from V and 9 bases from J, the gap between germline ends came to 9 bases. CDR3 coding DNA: TGTGCCAGCAGTTTATCAAGTGTGGGGCCCCAGCATTTT. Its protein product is CASSLSSVGPQHF.

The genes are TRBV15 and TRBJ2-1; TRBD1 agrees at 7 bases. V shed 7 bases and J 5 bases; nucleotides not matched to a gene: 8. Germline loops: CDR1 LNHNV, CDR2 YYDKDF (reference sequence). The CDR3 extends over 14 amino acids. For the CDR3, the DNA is TGTGCCACCACCACGACAGGGTTACACAATGAGCAGTTCTTC. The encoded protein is CATTTTGLHNEQFF.

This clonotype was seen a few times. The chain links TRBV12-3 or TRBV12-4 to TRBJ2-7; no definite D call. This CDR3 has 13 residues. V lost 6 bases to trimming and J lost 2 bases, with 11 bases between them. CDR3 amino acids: CASSPVTPYEQYF. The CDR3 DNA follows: TGTGCCAGCAGCCCGGTCACACCCTACGAGCAGTACTTC.

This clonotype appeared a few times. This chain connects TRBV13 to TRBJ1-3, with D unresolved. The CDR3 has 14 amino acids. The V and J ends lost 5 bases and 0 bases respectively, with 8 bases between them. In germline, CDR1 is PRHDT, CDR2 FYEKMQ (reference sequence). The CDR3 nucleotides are TGTGCCAGCAGCCCACCTCGCTCTGGAAACACCATATATTTT. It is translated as CASSPPRSGNTIYF.

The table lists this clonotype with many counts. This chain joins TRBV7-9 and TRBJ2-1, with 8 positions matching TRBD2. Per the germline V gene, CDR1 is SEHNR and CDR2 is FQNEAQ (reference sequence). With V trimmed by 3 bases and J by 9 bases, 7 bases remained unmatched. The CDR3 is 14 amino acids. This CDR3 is CASSFPAGEVEQFF. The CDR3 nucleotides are TGTGCCAGCAGCTTCCCAGCGGGAGAGGTTGAGCAGTTCTTC.

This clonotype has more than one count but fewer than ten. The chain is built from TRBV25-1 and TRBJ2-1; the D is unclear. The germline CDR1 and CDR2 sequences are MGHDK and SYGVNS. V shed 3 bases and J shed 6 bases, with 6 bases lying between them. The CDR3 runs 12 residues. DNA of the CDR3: TGTGCCAGCAGTGATCGGTCCAATGAGCAGTTCTTC. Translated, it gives CASSDRSNEQFF.

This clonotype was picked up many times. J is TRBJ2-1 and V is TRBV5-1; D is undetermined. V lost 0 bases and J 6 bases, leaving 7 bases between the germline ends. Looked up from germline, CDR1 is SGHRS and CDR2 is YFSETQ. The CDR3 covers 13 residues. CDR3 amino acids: CASSLVRVNEQFF. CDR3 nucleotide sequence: TGCGCCAGCAGCTTGGTTCGGGTCAATGAGCAGTTCTTC.

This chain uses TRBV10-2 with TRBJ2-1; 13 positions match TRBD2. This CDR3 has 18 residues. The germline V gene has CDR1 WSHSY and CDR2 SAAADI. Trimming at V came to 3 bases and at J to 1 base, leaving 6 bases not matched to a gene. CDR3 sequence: CASSEPGLAGISYNEQFF. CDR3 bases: TGCGCCAGCAGTGAACCGGGACTAGCGGGGATTTCCTACAATGAGCAGTTCTTC.